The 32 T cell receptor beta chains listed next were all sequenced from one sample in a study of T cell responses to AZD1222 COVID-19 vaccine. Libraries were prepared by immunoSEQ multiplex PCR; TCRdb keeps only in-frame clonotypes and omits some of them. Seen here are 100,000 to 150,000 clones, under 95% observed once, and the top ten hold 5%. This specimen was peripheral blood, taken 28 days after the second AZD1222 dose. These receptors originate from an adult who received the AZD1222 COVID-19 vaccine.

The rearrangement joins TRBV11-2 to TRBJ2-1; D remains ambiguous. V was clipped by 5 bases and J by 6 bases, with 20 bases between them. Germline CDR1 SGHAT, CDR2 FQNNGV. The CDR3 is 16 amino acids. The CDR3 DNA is TGTGCCAGCAGCCAAGAGGCCCGGCGGTTATTCAATGAGCAGTTCTTC. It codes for CASSQEARRLFNEQFF.

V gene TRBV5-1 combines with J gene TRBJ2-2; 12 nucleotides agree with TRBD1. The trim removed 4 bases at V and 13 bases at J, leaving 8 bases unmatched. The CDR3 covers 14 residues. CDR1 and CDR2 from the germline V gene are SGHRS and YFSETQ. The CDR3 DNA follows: TGCGCCAGCAGCCAAAGGGACAGGGGGCAGGGGCTGTTTTTT. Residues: CASSQRDRGQGLFF.

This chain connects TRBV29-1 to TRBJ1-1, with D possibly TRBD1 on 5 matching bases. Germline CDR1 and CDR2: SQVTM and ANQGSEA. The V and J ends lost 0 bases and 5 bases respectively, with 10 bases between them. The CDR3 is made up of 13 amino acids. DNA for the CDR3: TGCAGCGTTGAAGATACGGGGGGTACTGAAGCTTTCTTT. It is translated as CSVEDTGGTEAFF.

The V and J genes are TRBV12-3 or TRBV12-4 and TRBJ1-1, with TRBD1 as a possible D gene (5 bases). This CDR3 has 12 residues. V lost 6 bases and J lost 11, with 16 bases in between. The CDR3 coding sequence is TGTGCCAGCAGCACTCTCCGGGGGGACGCTTTCTTT. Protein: CASSTLRGDAFF.

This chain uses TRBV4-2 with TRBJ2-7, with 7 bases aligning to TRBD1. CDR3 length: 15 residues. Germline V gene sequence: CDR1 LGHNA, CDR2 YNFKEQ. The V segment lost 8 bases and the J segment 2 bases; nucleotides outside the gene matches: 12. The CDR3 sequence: CASSFSTGSPYEQYF. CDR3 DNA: TGTGCCAGCTCCTTTTCGACAGGGTCTCCCTACGAGCAGTACTTC.

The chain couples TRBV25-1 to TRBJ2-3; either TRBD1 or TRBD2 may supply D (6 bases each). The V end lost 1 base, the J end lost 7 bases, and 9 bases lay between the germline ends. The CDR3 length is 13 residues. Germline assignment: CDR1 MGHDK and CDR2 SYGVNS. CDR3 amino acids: CASSESGAYTQYF. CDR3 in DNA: TGTGCCAGCAGTGAATCGGGGGCCTATACGCAGTATTTT.

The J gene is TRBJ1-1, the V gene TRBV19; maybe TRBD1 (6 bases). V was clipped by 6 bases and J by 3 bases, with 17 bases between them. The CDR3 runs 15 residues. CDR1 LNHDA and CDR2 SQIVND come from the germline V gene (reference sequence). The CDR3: CASSVTDSLYTEAFF. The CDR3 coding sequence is TGTGCCAGTAGCGTCACGGACAGCCTTTACACTGAAGCTTTCTTT.

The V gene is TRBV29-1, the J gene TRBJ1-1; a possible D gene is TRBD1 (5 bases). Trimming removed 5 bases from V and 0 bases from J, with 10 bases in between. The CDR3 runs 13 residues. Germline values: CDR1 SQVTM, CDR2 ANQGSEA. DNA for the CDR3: TGCAGCGTTCGGGGCCGGATGAACACTGAAGCTTTCTTT. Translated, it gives CSVRGRMNTEAFF.

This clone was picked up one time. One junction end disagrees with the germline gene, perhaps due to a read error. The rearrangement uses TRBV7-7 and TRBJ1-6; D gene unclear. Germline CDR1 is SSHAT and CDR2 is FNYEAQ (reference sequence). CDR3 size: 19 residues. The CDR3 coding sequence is TGTGCTAGCAGCTTAGTTCGGCAGTCGTGGGGCTCCTATAATTCACCCCTCCACTTT. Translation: CASSLVRQSWGSYNSPLHF.

The CDR3 nucleotides are TGTGCCAGCACCGACACGGGCAGCCAAGAGACCCAGTACTTC. Protein: CASTDTGSQETQYF. The chain employs TRBV6-5 and TRBJ2-5; D unclear. V lost 7 bases, J lost 1 base, and 13 bases lay in between. Germline CDR1 reads MNHEY; CDR2 reads SVGAGI. This CDR3 is built from 14 residues.

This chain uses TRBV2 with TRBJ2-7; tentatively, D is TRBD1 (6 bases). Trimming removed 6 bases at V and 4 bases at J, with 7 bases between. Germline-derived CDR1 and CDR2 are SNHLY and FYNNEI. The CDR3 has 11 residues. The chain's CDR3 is CASRGQYEQYF. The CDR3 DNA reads TGTGCCAGCAGGGGACAATACGAGCAGTACTTC.

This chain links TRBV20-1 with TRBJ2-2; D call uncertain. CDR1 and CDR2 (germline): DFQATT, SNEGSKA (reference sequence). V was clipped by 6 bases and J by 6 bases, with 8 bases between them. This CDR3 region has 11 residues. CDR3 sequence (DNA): TGCAGTGCCCCCCAGGCCGGGGAGCTGTTTTTT. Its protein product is CSAPQAGELFF.

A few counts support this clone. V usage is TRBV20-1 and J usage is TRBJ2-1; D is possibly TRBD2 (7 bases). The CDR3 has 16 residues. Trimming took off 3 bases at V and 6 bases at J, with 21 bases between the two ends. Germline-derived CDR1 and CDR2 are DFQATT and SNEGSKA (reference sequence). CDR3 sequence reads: CSASDPGRGNGNEQFF. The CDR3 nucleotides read TGCAGTGCTAGTGACCCAGGGAGGGGGAATGGCAATGAGCAGTTCTTC.

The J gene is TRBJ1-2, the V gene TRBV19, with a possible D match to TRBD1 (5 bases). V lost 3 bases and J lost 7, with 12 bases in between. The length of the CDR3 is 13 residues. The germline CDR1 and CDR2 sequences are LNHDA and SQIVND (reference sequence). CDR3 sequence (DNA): TGTGCCAGTAGTATTGGGGCAGGGCTTGGCTACACCTTC. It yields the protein CASSIGAGLGYTF.

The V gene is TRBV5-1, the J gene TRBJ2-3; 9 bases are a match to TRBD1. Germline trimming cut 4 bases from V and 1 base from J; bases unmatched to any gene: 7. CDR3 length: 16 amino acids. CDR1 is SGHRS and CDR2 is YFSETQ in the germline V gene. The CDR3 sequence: CASSVGQGWGTDTQYF. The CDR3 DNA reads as TGCGCCAGCAGCGTAGGACAGGGGTGGGGCACAGATACGCAGTATTTT.

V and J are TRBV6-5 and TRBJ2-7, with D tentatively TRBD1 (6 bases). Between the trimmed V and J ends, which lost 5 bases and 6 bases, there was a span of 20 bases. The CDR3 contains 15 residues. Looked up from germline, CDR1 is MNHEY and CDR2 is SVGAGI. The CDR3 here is CASSPTRTALIEQYF. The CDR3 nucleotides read TGTGCCAGCAGTCCAACTCGGACAGCATTGATCGAGCAGTACTTC.

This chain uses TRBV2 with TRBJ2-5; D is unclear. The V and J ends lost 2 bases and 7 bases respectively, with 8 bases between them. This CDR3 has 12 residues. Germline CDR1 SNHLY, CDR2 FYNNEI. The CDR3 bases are TGTGCCAGCAGTGAAAATGGAGTGACCCAGTACTTC. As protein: CASSENGVTQYF.

CDR3 amino acids: CAISPGELNTEAFF. Written as DNA, the CDR3 is TGTGCCATCAGCCCAGGGGAGTTGAACACTGAAGCTTTCTTT. V is TRBV10-3 and J is TRBJ1-1; D is perhaps TRBD1 (6 bases). This CDR3 region has 14 residues. V was trimmed by 6 bases and J by 0 bases, leaving 11 bases between them. CDR1 and CDR2 from the germline V gene are ENHRY and SYGVKD.

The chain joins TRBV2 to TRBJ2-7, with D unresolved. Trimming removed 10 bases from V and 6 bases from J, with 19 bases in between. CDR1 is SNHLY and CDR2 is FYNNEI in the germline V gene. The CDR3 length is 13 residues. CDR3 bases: TGTGCCAAGCAGTGGGGAAGGGTCAGCGAGCAGTACTTC. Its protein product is CAKQWGRVSEQYF.

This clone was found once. CDR3 bases: TGCGCCAGCAGCGGTGGGACATCCCAAGAGACCCAGTACTTC. Encoded protein: CASSGGTSQETQYF. The chain joins TRBV5-1 to TRBJ2-5; TRBD1 might be the D (6 bases). The CDR3 runs to 14 residues. V was pared by 4 bases and J by 1 base, with 11 bases between. Germline V lookup: CDR1 SGHRS, CDR2 YFSETQ.

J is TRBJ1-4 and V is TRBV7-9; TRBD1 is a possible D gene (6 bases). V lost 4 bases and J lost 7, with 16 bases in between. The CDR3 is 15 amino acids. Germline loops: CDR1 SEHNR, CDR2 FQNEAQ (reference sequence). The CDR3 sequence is CASSYAGEGGEKLFF. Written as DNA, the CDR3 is TGTGCCAGCAGCTACGCGGGGGAAGGGGGTGAAAAACTGTTTTTT.

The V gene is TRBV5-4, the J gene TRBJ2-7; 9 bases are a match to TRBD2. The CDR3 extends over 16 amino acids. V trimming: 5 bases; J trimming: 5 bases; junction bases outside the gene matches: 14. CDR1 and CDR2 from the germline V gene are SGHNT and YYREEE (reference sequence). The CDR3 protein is CASRTKGAGGPDEQYF. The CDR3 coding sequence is TGTGCCAGCAGGACAAAGGGGGCGGGAGGGCCGGACGAGCAGTACTTC.

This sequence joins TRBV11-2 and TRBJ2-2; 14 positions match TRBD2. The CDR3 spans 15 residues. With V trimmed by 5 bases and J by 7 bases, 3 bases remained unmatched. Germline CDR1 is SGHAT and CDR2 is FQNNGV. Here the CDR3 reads CASSRLAGGFGELFF. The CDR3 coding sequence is TGTGCCAGCAGCCGACTAGCGGGGGGGTTCGGGGAGCTGTTTTTT.

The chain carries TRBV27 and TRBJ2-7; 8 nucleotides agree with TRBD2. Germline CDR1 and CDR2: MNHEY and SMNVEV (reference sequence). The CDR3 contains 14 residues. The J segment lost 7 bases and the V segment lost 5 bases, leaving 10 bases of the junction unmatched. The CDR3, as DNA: TGTGCCAGCAGTCCCCGTAGCGGGGCACTAGAGCAGTACTTC. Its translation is CASSPRSGALEQYF.

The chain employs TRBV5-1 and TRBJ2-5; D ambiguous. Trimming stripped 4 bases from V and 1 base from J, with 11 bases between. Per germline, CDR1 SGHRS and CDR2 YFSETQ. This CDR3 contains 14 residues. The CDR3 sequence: CASSLGQIQETQYF. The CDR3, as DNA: TGCGCCAGCAGCCTCGGGCAGATCCAAGAGACCCAGTACTTC.

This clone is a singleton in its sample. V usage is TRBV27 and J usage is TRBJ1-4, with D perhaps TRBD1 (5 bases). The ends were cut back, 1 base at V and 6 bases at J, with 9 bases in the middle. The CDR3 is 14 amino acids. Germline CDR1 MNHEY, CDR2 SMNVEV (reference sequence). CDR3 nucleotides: TGTGCCAGCAGTTTATTAGGGGTGGATGAAAAACTGTTTTTT. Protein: CASSLLGVDEKLFF.

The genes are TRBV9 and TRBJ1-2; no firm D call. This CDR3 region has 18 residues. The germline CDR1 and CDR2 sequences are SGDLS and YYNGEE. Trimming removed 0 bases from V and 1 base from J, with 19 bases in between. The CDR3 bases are TGTGCCAGCAGCGTAGGGGGTAGTCCACTTTCATATAACTATGGCTACACCTTC. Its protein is CASSVGGSPLSYNYGYTF.

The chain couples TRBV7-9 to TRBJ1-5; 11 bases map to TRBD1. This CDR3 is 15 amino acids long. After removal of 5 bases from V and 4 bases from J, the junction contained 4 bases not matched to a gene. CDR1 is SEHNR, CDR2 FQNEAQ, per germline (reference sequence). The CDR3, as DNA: TGTGCCAGCAGCCATGGGGACAGGGGGAATCAGCCCCAGCATTTT. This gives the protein CASSHGDRGNQPQHF.

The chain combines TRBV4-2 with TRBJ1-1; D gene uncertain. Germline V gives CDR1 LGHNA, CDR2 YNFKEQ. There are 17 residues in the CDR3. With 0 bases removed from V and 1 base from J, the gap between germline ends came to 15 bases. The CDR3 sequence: CASSQESAGGSNTEAFF. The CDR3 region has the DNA TGTGCCAGCAGCCAAGAATCGGCCGGCGGATCGAACACTGAAGCTTTCTTT.

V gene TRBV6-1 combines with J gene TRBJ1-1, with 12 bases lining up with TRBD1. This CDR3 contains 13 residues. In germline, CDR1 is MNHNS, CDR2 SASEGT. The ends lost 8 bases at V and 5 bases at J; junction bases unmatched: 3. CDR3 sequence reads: CASPGQGATEAFF. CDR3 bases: TGTGCCAGCCCGGGACAGGGGGCTACTGAAGCTTTCTTT.

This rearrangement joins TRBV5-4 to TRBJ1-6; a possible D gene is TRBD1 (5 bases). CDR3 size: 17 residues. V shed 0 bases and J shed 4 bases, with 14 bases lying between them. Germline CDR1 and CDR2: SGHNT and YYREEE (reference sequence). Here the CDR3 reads CASSLALAGSYNSPLHF. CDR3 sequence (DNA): TGTGCCAGCAGCTTGGCCTTAGCAGGGTCTTATAATTCACCCCTCCACTTT.

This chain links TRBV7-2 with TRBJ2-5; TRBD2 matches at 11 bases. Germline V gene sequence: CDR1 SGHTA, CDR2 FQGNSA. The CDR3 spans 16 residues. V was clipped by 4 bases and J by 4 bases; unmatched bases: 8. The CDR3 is CASSYLAGGGGETQYF. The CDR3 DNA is TGTGCCAGCAGCTATTTAGCGGGAGGGGGGGGAGAGACCCAGTACTTC.